Following are 17 T cell receptor beta chains from one sample sequenced in a study of cytomegalovirus exposure and HLA in healthy donors. PCR used 60 Vbeta primers and 13 Jbeta primers. Here immunoSEQ multiplex PCR was the method, and the copy in TCRdb shows in-frame clones only, minus some. The table has more than 80,000 clones, around 64% seen once. Input material: PBMCs. The receptors were gathered from a human donor in good health.

CDR3 sequence: CASSPTRDRVREQYF. CDR3 in DNA: TGTGCCAGCTCACCAACTAGGGACAGGGTACGCGAGCAGTACTTC. J is TRBJ2-7 and V is TRBV18; 9 bases are shared with TRBD1. The CDR3 is made up of 15 amino acids. V lost 2 bases and J lost 6; bases outside the gene matches: 8. Germline V gene lookup returns CDR1 KGHSH and CDR2 LQKENI.

The V and J genes are TRBV7-2 and TRBJ2-5, with TRBD1 matching 10 bases. CDR1 and CDR2 (germline): SGHTA, FQGNSA. V dropped 3 bases and J dropped 4; count of bases not matched to a gene: 5. The CDR3 is made up of 15 amino acids. CDR3 sequence reads: CASSLTGGGGETQYF. The CDR3 DNA is TGTGCCAGCAGCTTGACAGGGGGCGGAGGAGAGACCCAGTACTTC.

The rearrangement uses TRBV5-5 and TRBJ2-1; D is perhaps TRBD2 (5 bases). Germline lookup yields CDR1 SGHKS and CDR2 YYEKEE (reference sequence). The CDR3 contains 14 residues. V was clipped by 4 bases and J by 8 bases, with 16 bases between them. The CDR3 coding sequence is TGTGCCAGCAGCCCGCAACCCCTGGAGGATGAGCAGTTCTTC. Its translation: CASSPQPLEDEQFF.

V is TRBV5-1 and J is TRBJ2-1; perhaps TRBD2 as D (6 bases). This CDR3 is built from 17 residues. Germline V CDR1 and CDR2: SGHRS, YFSETQ. Trimming cost V 3 bases and J 9 bases, with 25 bases left between them. The CDR3: CASSSISGPGVISEQFF. The CDR3 DNA is TGCGCCAGCAGCTCGATTTCCGGACCGGGAGTTATCAGTGAGCAGTTCTTC.

V and J are TRBV7-3 and TRBJ2-3; TRBD2 matches 7 bases. Germline V CDR1 and CDR2: SGHTA, FQGTGA. This CDR3 comprises 15 residues. V lost 5 bases and J lost 4; bases outside the gene matches: 9. CDR3 sequence: CASSLDVRGADTQYF. The CDR3 DNA sequence: TGTGCCAGCAGCCTGGACGTCCGGGGGGCAGATACGCAGTATTTT.

This clone was picked up one time. The genes are TRBV6-6 and TRBJ1-1, with 7 bases matching TRBD1. CDR1 is MNHNY, CDR2 SVGAGI, per germline (reference sequence). V lost 2 bases to trimming and J lost 1 base; unmatched junction nucleotides: 7. CDR3 length: 16 residues. CDR3 DNA: TGTGCCAGCAGTTACAACACTGGACAGGCGAACACTGAAGCTTTCTTT. Protein product: CASSYNTGQANTEAFF.

The chain recombines TRBV11-3 with TRBJ2-5, with 7 positions matching TRBD2. The CDR3 loop spans 14 amino acids. Germline assignment: CDR1 SGHNT and CDR2 YENEEA. V was clipped by 4 bases and J by 0 bases; unmatched bases: 2. The DNA for the CDR3 is TGTGCCAGCAGCTCCGGGGGGAACCAAGAGACCCAGTACTTC. Its protein product is CASSSGGNQETQYF.

This clone was observed a few times. V is TRBV25-1 and J is TRBJ1-6; weak D call: TRBD1 (5 bases). This CDR3 spans 16 amino acids. Per germline, CDR1 MGHDK and CDR2 SYGVNS. Deletions cut 2 bases from V and 6 bases from J, with 14 bases between. This chain's CDR3 is CASSENYRQGNSPLHF. CDR3 nucleotide sequence: TGTGCCAGCAGTGAAAATTACAGGCAGGGTAATTCACCCCTCCACTTT.

Comment on this clone: One end of the junction is discordant with germline, which a read error may explain. The chain carries TRBV19 and TRBJ1-5; D is ambiguous. Germline CDR1 is LNHDA and CDR2 is SQIVND (reference sequence). The CDR3 spans 15 residues. The CDR3 nucleotides read TGTGCCAGTAGTAAGTTCTCGGGTTCCAATAAGCCCCAGCATTTT. Its translation: CASSKFSGSNKPQHF.

This sequence joins TRBV19 and TRBJ1-5, with D possibly matching TRBD1 (6 bases). Germline CDR1 LNHDA, CDR2 SQIVND (reference sequence). CDR3 size: 15 residues. V was shortened by 3 bases and J by 1 base, with 10 bases between the two germline ends. This CDR3 reads CASSMRGQSNQPQHF. For the CDR3, the DNA is TGTGCCAGTAGTATGCGAGGACAGAGCAATCAGCCCCAGCATTTT.

This clone came up a few times. This chain links TRBV19 with TRBJ1-1, with D perhaps TRBD1 (5 bases). V lost 7 bases to trimming and J lost 3 bases, with 12 bases between them. The germline gives CDR1 LNHDA, CDR2 SQIVND (reference sequence). This CDR3 has 13 residues. The CDR3: CASKGLGDTEAFF. The DNA for the CDR3 is TGTGCCAGTAAGGGTTTAGGGGACACTGAAGCTTTCTTT.

Details on this clone: Mismatch with germline at one junction end may stem from a read error. The chain carries TRBV7-7 and TRBJ2-7; tentatively, D is TRBD2 (6 bases). Germline V gene data show CDR1 as SSHAT and CDR2 as FNYEAQ (reference sequence). The CDR3 runs 13 residues. The CDR3 here is CASSLKEGNEQYF. In DNA, the CDR3 is TGTGCTAGCAGCTTAAAGGAGGGGAACGAGCAGTACTTC.

Only a few counts were recorded for this clone. J is TRBJ1-3 and V is TRBV7-6; 7 nucleotides align to TRBD1. The CDR3 has 16 residues. The trim removed 4 bases at V and 3 bases at J, leaving 9 bases unmatched. From germline, CDR1 is SGHVS and CDR2 FNYEAQ. The CDR3 sequence: CASSSPMTGFGNTIYF. The CDR3 DNA is TGTGCCAGCAGCTCGCCGATGACAGGGTTTGGAAACACCATATATTTT.

V is TRBV6-4 and J is TRBJ2-1; TRBD2 aligns across 10 bases. V lost 0 bases to trimming and J lost 8 bases; unmatched junction nucleotides: 4. Germline values: CDR1 MRHNA, CDR2 SNTAGT. This CDR3 has 15 residues. The CDR3 DNA follows: TGTGCCAGCAGTGACTCTTCGCTAGCGGGGGATGAGCAGTTCTTC. Amino acid sequence: CASSDSSLAGDEQFF.

The J gene is TRBJ2-7, the V gene TRBV7-2; 10 nucleotides line up with TRBD1. Germline V gives CDR1 SGHTA, CDR2 FQGNSA. V shed 6 bases and J 3 bases; nucleotides not matched to a gene: 5. This CDR3 has 14 amino acids. Here the CDR3 reads CASRTGQGSYEQYF. The CDR3 region has the DNA TGTGCCAGCAGAACGGGACAGGGGAGCTACGAGCAGTACTTC.

CDR3 loop: CASSGGQGDGYTF. CDR3 DNA: TGCGCCAGCAGCGGAGGACAGGGCGACGGCTACACCTTC. This chain uses TRBV5-1 with TRBJ1-2, with TRBD1 matching over 8 bases. The V gene end was trimmed by 4 bases and the J gene end by 8 bases; junction bases not matched to a gene: 7. Germline CDR1 is SGHRS and CDR2 is YFSETQ. This CDR3 is 13 amino acids long.

This clone was picked up a small number of times. The V call is TRBV29-1, the J call TRBJ1-3, with D perhaps matching TRBD1 (5 bases). Germline values: CDR1 SQVTM, CDR2 ANQGSEA. V was pared by 6 bases and J by 1 base, with 13 bases between. The CDR3 is made up of 14 amino acids. The CDR3, as DNA: TGCAGCGTCCTCAACAGGAGATCTGGAAACACCATATATTTT. Its protein is CSVLNRRSGNTIYF.